The rows below give T cell receptor beta chains drawn from one sample of a study of cytomegalovirus exposure and HLA in healthy donors. TCRdb keeps only in-frame clones here, not all; method: immunoSEQ multiplex PCR. The repertoire includes 100,000 or so clones, 75% to 85% of them detected once, and about 6.3% sits in the top ten. Input material: PBMCs. The receptors were sampled from a man between 18 and 29 years old in good health and CMV-seronegative. Both conserved end residues are part of each CDR3.

v_call cdr3_length cdr3_aa
TRBV5-4 14 CASSLGDRGSGYTF
TRBV29-1 16 CSFSFTGVLNGGEQFF
TRBV13 12 CASSFGQRGYTF
TRBV5-1 13 CASRRDSSYEQYF
TRBV10-3 16 CAISESGGQGADTQYF
TRBV6-1 14 CASMEGPSYNEQFF
TRBV28 15 CASRSDRLSGNTIYF
TRBV25-1 13 CASSSHRAYGYTF
TRBV7-8 15 CASSATTGMNTEAFF
TRBV27 16 CATRQLGRAGTGELFF
TRBV5-6 14 CASSLDRGYTEAFF
TRBV5-4 15 CATGVWAGSTDTQYF
TRBV7-9 16 CASSPFGQIASSEQFF
TRBV28 15 CASSRTGQGKDEAFF
TRBV12-5 15 CASGLPGTINNEQFF
TRBV19 13 CASTGRENQPQHF
TRBV7-2 13 CASSLSGTDTQYF
TRBV4-1 15 CASSHPGQSSYEQYF
TRBV19 15 CASSPGTSGQETQYF
TRBV4-3 13 CASSQDRGHGYTF
TRBV11-2 14 CASRLQIASLGYTF
TRBV5-1 16 CASSPGQGIAKNIQYF
TRBV5-1 14 CASSLRQGQETQYF
TRBV7-8 13 CASSLTRNTEAFF
TRBV5-1 13 CASSLAGVGGYTF
TRBV11-1 17 CASSLGPTSGRMETQYF
TRBV7-9 14 CASSSLEGADTQYF
TRBV7-2 12 CASSSGQGNAFF
TRBV19 15 CASSTQRRDNSPLHF
TRBV6-5 13 CASSDQAPYEQYF
TRBV19 19 CASSIRAGTGSSGANVLTF
TRBV5-6 14 CASSLGQISYEQYF
TRBV7-2 16 CASSLGTGLGNQPQHF
TRBV7-9 11 CANGGPNEQFF
TRBV21-1 12 CASSPKRTEAFF
TRBV5-4 14 CASSLAPGNTEAFF
TRBV7-9 13 CSSSWGLRYEQYF
TRBV7-9 13 CASSLVQKETQYF
TRBV28 13 CASRRQGAYEQYF
TRBV4-3 13 CASSTRGASPLHF
TRBV9 15 CAGSPGGNFNQPQHF